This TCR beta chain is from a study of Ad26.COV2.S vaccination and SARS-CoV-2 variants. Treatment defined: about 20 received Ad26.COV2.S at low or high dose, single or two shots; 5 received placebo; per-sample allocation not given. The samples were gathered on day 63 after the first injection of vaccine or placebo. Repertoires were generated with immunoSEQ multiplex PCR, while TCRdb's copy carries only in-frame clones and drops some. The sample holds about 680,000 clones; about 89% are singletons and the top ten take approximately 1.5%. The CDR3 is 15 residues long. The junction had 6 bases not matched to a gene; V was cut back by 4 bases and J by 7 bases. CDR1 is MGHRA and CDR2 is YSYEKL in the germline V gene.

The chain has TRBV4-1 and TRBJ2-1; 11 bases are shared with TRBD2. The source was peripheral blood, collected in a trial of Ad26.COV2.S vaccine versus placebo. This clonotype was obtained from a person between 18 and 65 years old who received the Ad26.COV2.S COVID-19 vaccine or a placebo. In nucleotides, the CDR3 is TGCGCCAGCAGCCGTAGCGGGGGGGCCTGGAATGAGCAGTTCTTC. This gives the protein CASSRSGGAWNEQFF.